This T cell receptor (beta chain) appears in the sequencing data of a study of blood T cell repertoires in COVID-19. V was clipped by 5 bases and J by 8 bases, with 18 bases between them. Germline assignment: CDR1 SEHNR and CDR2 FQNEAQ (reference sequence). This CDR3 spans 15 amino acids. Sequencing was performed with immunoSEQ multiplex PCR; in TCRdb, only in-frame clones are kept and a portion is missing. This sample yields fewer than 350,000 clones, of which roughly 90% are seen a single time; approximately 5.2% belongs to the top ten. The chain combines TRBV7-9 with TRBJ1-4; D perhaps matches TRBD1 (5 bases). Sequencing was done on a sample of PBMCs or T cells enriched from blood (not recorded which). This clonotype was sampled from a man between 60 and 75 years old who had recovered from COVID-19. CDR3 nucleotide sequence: TGTGCCAGCAGCCGCCAGGCGGGGGAACTCGAAAAACTGTTTTTT. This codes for CASSRQAGELEKLFF.